Following are 30 T cell receptor beta chains from one sample sequenced in a study of blood T cell repertoires in COVID-19. Generated by immunoSEQ multiplex PCR, the TCRdb table keeps only in-frame clones and is missing some. The data hold 110,000 or so clones, with approximately 81% observed a single time. Source material: peripheral blood. All receptors derive from a man in his fifties or sixties with acute or convalescent COVID-19.

This clone has only a few counts. J is TRBJ2-7 and V is TRBV28, with a weak D call TRBD2 (7 bases). Trimming took 5 bases from V and 2 from J, leaving 19 bases between them. Germline loops: CDR1 MDHEN, CDR2 SYDVKM. The CDR3 is 16 residues long. CDR3 sequence (DNA): TGTGCCAGCAGTCCCCGGGGGGCAGGAGGAACCTACGAGCAGTACTTC. Encoded protein: CASSPRGAGGTYEQYF.

This clone was seen a single time. The chain employs TRBV29-1 and TRBJ2-1, with TRBD2 matching over 7 bases. The CDR3 length is 13 residues. The ends lost 4 bases at V and 4 bases at J; junction bases unmatched: 4. Germline V CDR1 and CDR2: SQVTM, ANQGSEA. CDR3 sequence reads: CSVVGGRYNEQFF. The CDR3 nucleotides are TGCAGCGTTGTCGGGGGGAGATACAATGAGCAGTTCTTC.

J is TRBJ1-5 and V is TRBV24-1; tentatively, D is TRBD1 (5 bases). V shed 11 bases and J shed 3 bases, with 13 bases lying between them. Germline CDR1 is KGHDR and CDR2 is SFDVKD. The length of the CDR3 is 13 residues. CDR3 in amino acids: CAIQGRDNQPQHF. As DNA, the CDR3 is TGTGCCATTCAGGGCAGGGACAATCAGCCCCAGCATTTT.

The gene calls are TRBV5-1 and TRBJ2-1; 12 bases are a match to TRBD2. V lost 3 bases, J lost 1 base, and 2 bases stayed unmatched. The V gene's germline CDR1 is SGHRS and CDR2 YFSETQ. The CDR3 has 16 residues. Here the CDR3 reads CASSSSGGASYNEQFF. CDR3 nucleotides: TGCGCCAGCAGCTCTAGCGGGGGGGCTTCCTACAATGAGCAGTTCTTC.

Worth noting for this clone: Mismatch with germline at one junction end may stem from a read error. The V gene is TRBV11-2, the J gene TRBJ2-2; 7 bases are shared with TRBD1. Germline-derived CDR1 and CDR2 are SGHAT and FQNNGV. The CDR3 spans 15 residues. The CDR3: CASSPGTANIGELFF. In DNA, the CDR3 is TGTGCCAGCAGCCCCGGGACAGCGAACATCGGGGAGCTGTTTTTT.

The chain has TRBV6-1 and TRBJ2-1, with no clear D. V lost 3 bases to trimming and J lost 2 bases, with 11 bases between them. Germline V lookup: CDR1 MNHNS, CDR2 SASEGT. This CDR3 is 15 amino acids long. CDR3 in DNA: TGTGCCAGCAGTGAGAGACTGGATCCCTACAATGAGCAGTTCTTC. Its protein is CASSERLDPYNEQFF.

This rearrangement joins TRBV3-1 (or the pseudogene TRBV3-2) to TRBJ1-6, with D unresolved. The CDR3 covers 14 residues. V lost 0 bases and J lost 9, with 9 bases in between. Germline CDR1 and CDR2: LGHDT and YNNKEL (reference sequence). CDR3 loop: CASSQDRGSSPLHF. As DNA, the CDR3 is TGTGCCAGCAGCCAAGATCGGGGAAGTTCACCCCTCCACTTT.

The chain has TRBV27 and TRBJ2-2; D possibly corresponds to TRBD1 (5 bases). Per germline, CDR1 MNHEY and CDR2 SMNVEV (reference sequence). The CDR3 totals 15 residues. Trimming stripped 5 bases from V and 0 bases from J, with 10 bases between. The DNA of the CDR3 is TGTGCCAGCAGTAAAAGACAGACGAACACCGGGGAGCTGTTTTTT. The encoded protein is CASSKRQTNTGELFF.

The table lists this clone with a count of one. The chain employs TRBV5-1 and TRBJ1-4; 8 nucleotides match TRBD1. This CDR3 spans 17 amino acids. After removal of 1 base from V and 9 bases from J, the junction contained 14 bases not matched to a gene. CDR1 is SGHRS, CDR2 YFSETQ, per germline. The CDR3 here is CASSLWKGPSRGQKLFF. CDR3 in DNA: TGCGCCAGCAGCTTGTGGAAGGGGCCAAGCAGGGGGCAAAAACTGTTTTTT.

The gene calls are TRBV7-3 and TRBJ2-4, with 12 bases that match TRBD2. Germline-derived CDR1 and CDR2 are SGHTA and FQGTGA. There are 17 residues in the CDR3. The J segment lost 0 bases and the V segment lost 5 bases, leaving 5 bases of the junction unmatched. CDR3 bases: TGTGCCAGCAGCCCTAGCGGGGGGGCCCGAGCCAAAAACATTCAGTACTTC. It translates to CASSPSGGARAKNIQYF.

CDR3 nucleotides: TGTGCCAGCAGCTCTAGCGGGGGGGCGAGGGAGCAGTACTTC. Translating it yields CASSSSGGAREQYF. The chain combines TRBV28 with TRBJ2-7; 12 bases line up with TRBD2. V lost 6 bases, J lost 7 bases, and 7 bases stayed unmatched. The germline gives CDR1 MDHEN, CDR2 SYDVKM. The CDR3 has 14 residues.

The CDR3: CSAIHLETQYF. CDR3 bases: TGCAGTGCTATACACCTAGAGACCCAGTACTTC. The chain carries TRBV20-1 and TRBJ2-5; D gene uncertain. CDR1 is DFQATT and CDR2 is SNEGSKA in the germline V gene (reference sequence). V was pared by 4 bases and J by 4 bases, with 7 bases between. The CDR3 covers 11 residues.

V gene TRBV4-1 combines with J gene TRBJ1-1; no clear D. Germline loops: CDR1 MGHRA, CDR2 YSYEKL. The CDR3 consists of 14 residues. V gave up 1 base and J gave up 1 base, with 7 bases separating them. CDR3 nucleotide sequence: TGCGCCAGCAGCCAAGTTCCAGGGAACACTGAAGCTTTCTTT. This gives the protein CASSQVPGNTEAFF.

J is TRBJ2-1 and V is TRBV14, with 16 bases that match TRBD2. Germline V gene sequence: CDR1 SGHDN, CDR2 FVKESK. CDR3 length equals 16 residues. V shed 5 bases and J 5 bases; nucleotides not matched to a gene: 3. CDR3 nucleotide sequence: TGTGCCAGCAGCGTGGGACTAGCGGGGGGGGACAATGAGCAGTTCTTC. It specifies CASSVGLAGGDNEQFF.

This chain links TRBV5-4 with TRBJ2-5; tentatively, D is TRBD1 (6 bases). Germline lookup yields CDR1 SGHNT and CDR2 YYREEE (reference sequence). V was trimmed by 4 bases and J by 0 bases, leaving 13 bases between them. The CDR3 runs 15 residues. The CDR3 protein is CASSEGTQYQETQYF. In DNA, the CDR3 is TGTGCCAGCAGCGAGGGGACACAGTACCAAGAGACCCAGTACTTC.

V and J are TRBV9 and TRBJ1-4; 12 bases map to TRBD1. The germline V gene encodes CDR1 SGDLS and CDR2 YYNGEE. The CDR3 sequence is 18 residues long. Trimming cost V 4 bases and J 6 bases; bases outside gene matches: 13. The CDR3 is CASSIRGTGGGGDEKLFF. The CDR3 DNA reads TGTGCCAGCAGCATCAGAGGGACAGGGGGCGGAGGTGATGAAAAACTGTTTTTT.

This rearrangement joins TRBV30 to TRBJ1-2; the D is unclear. Germline V gives CDR1 GTSNPN, CDR2 SVGIG (reference sequence). The V gene lost 1 base and the J gene lost 0 bases, with 6 bases spanning the gap. This CDR3 contains 13 residues. CDR3 coding DNA: TGTGCCTGGAGTGGGAGCTCTAACTATGGCTACACCTTC. The encoded protein is CAWSGSSNYGYTF. Full variable domain (missing parts from reference TRBV30 and TRBJ1-2): SQTIHQWPATLVQPVGSPLSLECTVEGTSNPNLYWYRQAAGRGLQLLFYSVGIGQISSEVPQNLSASRPQDRQFILSSKKLLLSDSGFYLCAWSGSSNYGYTFGSGTRLTVV.

This rearrangement joins TRBV6-2 or TRBV6-3 to TRBJ1-5, with a tentative D call TRBD1 (5 bases). Germline-derived CDR1 and CDR2 are MNHEY and SVGEGT. V was trimmed by 5 bases and J by 7 bases, leaving 18 bases between them. This CDR3 contains 15 residues. The CDR3 region is CASSQQMMGLQPQHF. For the CDR3, the DNA is TGTGCCAGCAGTCAACAGATGATGGGGCTGCAGCCCCAGCATTTT.

This sequence joins TRBV5-1 and TRBJ1-5, with D uncertain. The CDR3 sequence is 15 residues long. Looked up from germline, CDR1 is SGHRS and CDR2 is YFSETQ. V lost 0 bases to trimming and J lost 3 bases, with 10 bases between them. The CDR3 DNA reads as TGCGCCAGCAGCTTGGGTGGGCAGCCCAATCAGCCCCAGCATTTT. The encoded protein is CASSLGGQPNQPQHF.

Turning to this clone: This same CDR3 is encoded by further DNA sequences in the sample. The chain carries TRBV6-6 and TRBJ1-5; D not certain. Per the germline V gene, CDR1 is MNHNY and CDR2 is SVGAGI (reference sequence). The CDR3 length is 12 residues. Trimming removed 2 bases from V and 7 bases from J, with 6 bases in between. The CDR3 DNA reads TGTGCCAGCAGTTACGGAGGCCAGCCCCAGCATTTT. As protein: CASSYGGQPQHF.

V and J are TRBV7-6 and TRBJ1-3; D is unclear. Trimming left V 1 base short and J 0 bases short, with 10 bases between. The CDR3 sequence is 16 residues long. Germline CDR1 and CDR2: SGHVS and FNYEAQ. CDR3 loop: CASSLVSGSSGNTIYF. In DNA form, the CDR3 reads TGTGCCAGCAGCTTAGTATCCGGTTCCTCTGGAAACACCATATATTTT.

This clone was counted a single time. The V call is TRBV30, the J call TRBJ2-2; D perhaps matches TRBD2 (5 bases). From germline, CDR1 is GTSNPN and CDR2 SVGIG (reference sequence). The CDR3 covers 14 residues. V dropped 1 base and J dropped 3 bases, with 9 bases sitting between them. This CDR3 reads CAWSGLRYTGELFF. The CDR3 DNA follows: TGTGCCTGGAGTGGACTAAGATACACCGGGGAGCTGTTTTTT.

The rearrangement joins TRBV3-1 (or the pseudogene TRBV3-2) to TRBJ2-3; 15 bases agree with TRBD2. CDR3 length: 19 residues. Germline loops: CDR1 LGHDT, CDR2 YNNKEL (reference sequence). V lost 4 bases and J lost 1; bases outside the gene matches: 9. The CDR3 region has the DNA TGTGCCAGCAGCCGGGGACTAGCGGGGGGTCCCTCCGGCACAGATACGCAGTATTTT. Its translation is CASSRGLAGGPSGTDTQYF.

This sequence joins TRBV5-1 and TRBJ2-7; 9 positions match TRBD1. J lost 10 bases, V lost 4 bases, and 12 bases had no gene match. CDR1 is SGHRS and CDR2 is YFSETQ in the germline V gene. This CDR3 is built from 14 residues. In DNA, the CDR3 is TGCGCCAGCAGCGCCTACTCCGGGACAGGGAAACAGTACTTC. Amino acids: CASSAYSGTGKQYF.

J is TRBJ2-7 and V is TRBV7-9, with D possibly matching TRBD1 (6 bases). Germline values: CDR1 SEHNR, CDR2 FQNEAQ (reference sequence). The CDR3 covers 13 residues. With 7 bases removed from V and 6 bases from J, the gap between germline ends came to 16 bases. The CDR3 loop reads CASTPTLRGEQYF. The CDR3 DNA sequence: TGTGCCAGCACCCCTACCCTCAGGGGCGAGCAGTACTTC.

The chain recombines TRBV5-4 with TRBJ2-2; 14 nucleotides match TRBD2. The CDR3 consists of 17 residues. From germline, CDR1 is SGHNT and CDR2 YYREEE (reference sequence). V lost 3 bases and J lost 2; bases outside the gene matches: 3. CDR3: CASSSGTSGGNTGELFF. The CDR3 nucleotides read TGTGCCAGCAGCTCCGGGACTAGCGGGGGAAACACCGGGGAGCTGTTTTTT.

This rearrangement joins TRBV6-5 to TRBJ2-2, with TRBD1 matching over 8 bases. Germline trimming cut 2 bases from V and 8 bases from J; bases unmatched to any gene: 1. This CDR3 has 13 residues. Germline CDR1 and CDR2: MNHEY and SVGAGI. The CDR3 loop is CASSYGDRGELFF. CDR3 nucleotides: TGTGCCAGCAGTTACGGGGACAGGGGGGAGCTGTTTTTT.

The chain uses TRBV2 and TRBJ1-3, with 7 bases that match TRBD1. The CDR3 runs to 15 residues. With V trimmed by 8 bases and J by 2 bases, 9 bases remained unmatched. Germline CDR1 is SNHLY and CDR2 is FYNNEI. CDR3 bases: TGTGCCAGCGGGCTAGACAGGGCCGCTGGAAACACCATATATTTT. Translation gives CASGLDRAAGNTIYF.

V is TRBV9 and J is TRBJ2-5, with a tentative D call TRBD1 (6 bases). Trimming pared 2 bases from V and 4 bases from J, leaving 9 bases between. Germline CDR1 reads SGDLS; CDR2 reads YYNGEE. The CDR3 runs 13 residues. The DNA for the CDR3 is TGTGCCAGCAGCGTGACAGGTGGAGAGACCCAGTACTTC. Translating it yields CASSVTGGETQYF. The variable domain in full, with the rest retrieved from reference TRBV9 and TRBJ2-5, is DSGVTQTPKHLITATGQRVTLRCSPRSGDLSVYWYQQSLDQGLQFLIQYYNGEERAKGNILERFSAQQFPDLHSELNLSSLELGDSALYFCASSVTGGETQYFGPGTRLLVL.

The rearrangement joins TRBV5-1 to TRBJ2-2; the D gene is possibly TRBD2 (6 bases). CDR1 SGHRS and CDR2 YFSETQ come from the germline V gene. Trimming stripped 4 bases from V and 8 bases from J, with 18 bases between. The CDR3 has 15 amino acids. The CDR3 loop reads CASSLTRTGEGELFF. The CDR3 DNA is TGCGCCAGCAGCCTAACCCGTACGGGAGAAGGGGAGCTGTTTTTT.